These 14 T cell receptor beta chains share one sample of origin, sequenced in a study of blood T cells in healthy people across ages (dated by TCRdb to 2014 to 2015). The method behind the library was 5' RACE. These reads were obtained on an Illumina HiSeq 2500. The second PCR ran for roughly 7 to 11 cycles and used a J-beta primer mix along with a sample-barcoded 5' primer. TCRdb cleaned the public reads at Q25 with fastp, built clones with MiXCR and kept in-frame beta chains. Records with the same CDR3 protein are collapsed into one entry carrying the most frequent genes and DNA. This sample is represented by 780,000 or so distinct CDR3 sequences; roughly 25% of them were singletons. Under 4.5% of the sample is held by the ten biggest clonotypes. These data also featured in a second study, about T cells of mothers and their children.

The sample comprised blood. The source of these receptors is a boy aged 10-17 years in good health.

The sample holds a few counts of this clonotype. The genes are TRBV7-3 and TRBJ1-1; D not resolved. The germline V and J ends were trimmed by 4 bases and 2 bases, with 8 bases remaining between them. The CDR3 consists of 13 residues. Per germline, CDR1 SGHTA and CDR2 FQGTGA. The CDR3, as DNA: TGTGCCAGCAGCTCCTGGGTAAACACTGAAGCTTTCTTT. As protein: CASSSWVNTEAFF.

The chain has TRBV6-2 or TRBV6-3 and TRBJ1-5, with 10 bases lining up with TRBD1. V shed 2 bases, J shed 0 bases, and the junction held 7 bases outside the gene matches. Germline CDR1 is MNHEY and CDR2 is SVGEGT. The CDR3 consists of 18 residues. The chain's CDR3 is CASSYPTGGRYSNQPQHF. CDR3 in DNA: TGTGCCAGCAGTTACCCGACAGGGGGCCGTTATAGCAATCAGCCCCAGCATTTT.

This clonotype was seen a few times. J is TRBJ1-6 and V is TRBV7-9; TRBD1 is a possible D gene (6 bases). Trimming left V 4 bases short and J 8 bases short, with 15 bases between. The CDR3 totals 15 residues. Per the germline V gene, CDR1 is SEHNR and CDR2 is FQNEAQ (reference sequence). CDR3 loop: CASSSQGIRDSPLHF. In nucleotides, the CDR3 is TGTGCCAGCAGCTCCCAGGGGATTCGGGATTCACCCCTCCACTTT. The variable domain in full, completed from reference TRBV7-9 and TRBJ1-6, reads DTGVSQNPRHKITKRGQNVTFRCDPISEHNRLYWYRQTLGQGPEFLTYFQNEAQLEKSRLLSDRFSAERPKGSFSTLEIQRTEQGDSAMYLCASSSQGIRDSPLHFGNGTRLTVT.

This sequence joins TRBV28 and TRBJ2-7; D possibly corresponds to TRBD1 (6 bases). Trimming removed 6 bases at V and 7 bases at J, with 16 bases between. The CDR3 is 13 residues long. CDR1 is MDHEN, CDR2 SYDVKM, per germline. The DNA of the CDR3 is TGTGCCAGCAGAACTCTTCCAGGGGTAGAGCAGTACTTC. It codes for CASRTLPGVEQYF.

This clonotype has more than one count but fewer than ten. V and J are TRBV6-2 or TRBV6-3 and TRBJ2-7; TRBD1 agrees at 8 bases. The CDR3 is 14 residues long. Germline-derived CDR1 and CDR2 are MNHEY and SVGEGT. V was clipped by 2 bases and J by 2 bases; unmatched bases: 2. CDR3 sequence: CASSYGRGPYEQYF. The DNA of the CDR3 is TGTGCCAGCAGTTACGGCAGGGGGCCCTACGAGCAGTACTTC.

The chain combines TRBV6-1 with TRBJ1-2, with unresolved D. Germline V gene lookup returns CDR1 MNHNS and CDR2 SASEGT. The CDR3 is 14 residues long. Trimming stripped 3 bases from V and 6 bases from J, with 14 bases between. The CDR3 DNA follows: TGTGCCAGCAGTGATTTGGTCACCATCCATGGCTACACCTTC. Protein product: CASSDLVTIHGYTF.

As to this clonotype: The conserved phenylalanine or tryptophan is not found at the CDR3 terminus, so this likely reflects a read error. The rearrangement joins TRBV28 to TRBJ1-1, with D possibly being TRBD1 (5 bases). Trimming removed 2 bases from V and 4 bases from J, with 14 bases in between. Germline-derived CDR1 and CDR2 are MDHEN and SYDVKM. The length of the CDR3 is 15 residues. CDR3 in DNA: TGTGCCAGCAGTTTACGGCAGGGTATGGCCACTGAAGCTTTCCTT. Translated: CASSLRQGMATEAFL.

This chain uses TRBV4-1 with TRBJ1-1; possibly TRBD1 for D (5 bases). The CDR3 totals 14 residues. V gave up 1 base and J gave up 5 bases, with 11 bases separating them. Germline V CDR1 and CDR2: MGHRA, YSYEKL. CDR3 in amino acids: CASSQGPGGTEAFF. CDR3 DNA: TGCGCCAGCAGCCAAGGTCCGGGGGGAACTGAAGCTTTCTTT.

The CDR3 nucleotides read TGCGCCAGCAGCCAAGACAGGATCACCGGGGAGCTGTTTTTT. The encoded protein is CASSQDRITGELFF. V usage is TRBV4-3 and J usage is TRBJ2-2; D unresolved. The CDR3 runs to 14 residues. The V end lost 0 bases, the J end lost 4 bases, and 6 bases lay between the germline ends. Germline CDR1 and CDR2: LGHNA and YSLEER.

The V call is TRBV7-2, the J call TRBJ2-7; 8 bases agree with TRBD1. The CDR3 covers 15 residues. Germline CDR1 SGHTA, CDR2 FQGNSA. With V trimmed by 3 bases and J by 2 bases, 6 bases remained unmatched. The DNA of the CDR3 is TGTGCCAGCAGCTTCGAGCCGGGACAGGCCTACGAGCAGTACTTC. As protein: CASSFEPGQAYEQYF.

V usage is TRBV28 and J usage is TRBJ2-5; TRBD2 matches 12 bases. The CDR3 has 16 amino acids. Germline V gene data show CDR1 as MDHEN and CDR2 as SYDVKM. V trimming: 5 bases; J trimming: 4 bases; junction bases outside the gene matches: 8. The CDR3, as DNA: TGTGCCAGCAGTAAAACCCTACTAGCGGGAGGAGAGACCCAGTACTTC. This encodes CASSKTLLAGGETQYF.

The gene calls are TRBV7-9 and TRBJ2-3, with D hard to call. Germline V gene data show CDR1 as SEHNR and CDR2 as FQNEAQ (reference sequence). Trimming left V 0 bases short and J 3 bases short, with 13 bases between. The CDR3 sequence is 16 residues long. DNA of the CDR3: TGTGCCAGCAGCTTAGCTTCCGGACGTCTTACAGATACGCAGTATTTT. Its translation: CASSLASGRLTDTQYF.

The chain couples TRBV6-2 or TRBV6-3 to TRBJ2-1, with unresolved D. The J call may not be correct, given that the DNA end is closer to TRBJ2-7. The CDR3 is 14 residues long. Germline V gives CDR1 MNHEY, CDR2 SVGEGT. The CDR3 is CASSSLTRNYEQYF. DNA of the CDR3: TGTGCCAGCAGTTCTCTTACCAGGAACTACGAGCAGTACTTC.

V gene TRBV20-1 combines with J gene TRBJ2-7; D assignment may be TRBD1 or TRBD2 (5 bases each). Trimming removed 1 base from V and 3 bases from J, with 16 bases in between. Germline lookup yields CDR1 DFQATT and CDR2 SNEGSKA (reference sequence). This CDR3 is 15 amino acids long. CDR3 sequence (DNA): TGCAGTGCTAGAGGGGGCCCTGAGCGGAACTACGAGCAGTACTTC. Protein: CSARGGPERNYEQYF.